This is a list of T cell receptor beta chains from one sample in a study of blood T cell repertoires in COVID-19. Here immunoSEQ multiplex PCR was the method, and the copy in TCRdb shows in-frame clones only, minus some. The table has around 250,000 clones, 86% seen once; the top ten hold around 2%. The sample taken for sequencing was peripheral blood. These TCRs come from a man aged 30 to 45 who had recovered from COVID-19. Both conserved end residues are part of each CDR3. A D gene is named only where the DNA matches it firmly. Where a row states a size, it is once, few, many or the class of an expanded clone; other rows omit it.

clone size: NA
D gene: NA
V gene: TRBV27
CDR3 length: 15
J gene: TRBJ1-2
CDR3 protein: CASSLAGSPNYGYTF

clone size: NA
D gene: NA
V gene: TRBV7-2
CDR3 length: 18
J gene: TRBJ2-3
CDR3 protein: CASTLTRGGWRGTDTQYF

clone size: NA
D gene: NA
V gene: TRBV30
CDR3 length: 13
J gene: TRBJ1-5
CDR3 protein: CAWSRLLNQPQHF

clone size: NA
D gene: NA
V gene: TRBV27
CDR3 length: 14
J gene: TRBJ2-6
CDR3 protein: CASSYRSGANVLTF

clone size: NA
D gene: NA
V gene: TRBV7-2
CDR3 length: 15
J gene: TRBJ1-1
CDR3 protein: CASSPPAHPNTEAFF

clone size: NA
D gene: TRBD2
V gene: TRBV6-5
CDR3 length: 15
J gene: TRBJ2-1
CDR3 protein: CASSWTSGTYNEQFF

clone size: NA
D gene: TRBD1
V gene: TRBV5-1
CDR3 length: 14
J gene: TRBJ2-7
CDR3 protein: CASSLEGQGSEQYF

clone size: NA
D gene: TRBD1
V gene: TRBV27
CDR3 length: 14
J gene: TRBJ1-5
CDR3 protein: CASQLGQGQGPQHF

clone size: NA
D gene: NA
V gene: TRBV6-7
CDR3 length: 18
J gene: TRBJ2-1
CDR3 protein: CASSSRAVTLSSYNEQFF

clone size: NA
D gene: TRBD1
V gene: TRBV7-9
CDR3 length: 14
J gene: TRBJ1-5
CDR3 protein: CASSRTGGGQPQHF

clone size: NA
D gene: NA
V gene: TRBV30
CDR3 length: 14
J gene: TRBJ1-2
CDR3 protein: CAWGKTRTNYGYTF

clone size: NA
D gene: TRBD1
V gene: TRBV4-2
CDR3 length: 16
J gene: TRBJ1-6
CDR3 protein: CASSSHRGDYNSPLHF

clone size: NA
D gene: NA
V gene: TRBV5-1
CDR3 length: 11
J gene: TRBJ2-1
CDR3 protein: CASTSEVEQFF

clone size: NA
D gene: NA
V gene: TRBV18
CDR3 length: 12
J gene: TRBJ2-1
CDR3 protein: CASSRQVNEQFF

clone size: NA
D gene: NA
V gene: TRBV6-2/TRBV6-3
CDR3 length: 11
J gene: TRBJ2-1
CDR3 protein: CASSAQYPQFF

clone size: NA
D gene: NA
V gene: TRBV5-4
CDR3 length: 14
J gene: TRBJ2-5
CDR3 protein: CASSLVERQETQYF

clone size: once
D gene: TRBD1
V gene: TRBV2
CDR3 length: 15
J gene: TRBJ1-4
CDR3 protein: CASRGGTANNEKLFF

clone size: NA
D gene: TRBD1
V gene: TRBV5-1
CDR3 length: 14
J gene: TRBJ2-7
CDR3 protein: CASSLADRAHEQYF

clone size: NA
D gene: TRBD1
V gene: TRBV7-2
CDR3 length: 15
J gene: TRBJ1-4
CDR3 protein: CASSAGTDDNEKLFF

clone size: NA
D gene: NA
V gene: TRBV10-2
CDR3 length: 16
J gene: TRBJ1-2
CDR3 protein: CAILIYENGANYGYTF

clone size: NA
D gene: NA
V gene: TRBV5-1
CDR3 length: 15
J gene: TRBJ2-7
CDR3 protein: CASSPITDKSYEQYF

clone size: NA
D gene: TRBD1
V gene: TRBV7-9
CDR3 length: 14
J gene: TRBJ1-4
CDR3 protein: CASSRGQGGEKLFF

clone size: NA
D gene: NA
V gene: TRBV27
CDR3 length: 15
J gene: TRBJ2-7
CDR3 protein: CASSNLQGLGYEQYF

clone size: NA
D gene: NA
V gene: TRBV6-2/TRBV6-3
CDR3 length: 13
J gene: TRBJ1-1
CDR3 protein: CASSGGWNTEAFF

clone size: NA
D gene: TRBD1
V gene: TRBV30
CDR3 length: 13
J gene: TRBJ2-4
CDR3 protein: CAWTYGTAIVQYF

clone size: NA
D gene: NA
V gene: TRBV6-2/TRBV6-3
CDR3 length: 12
J gene: TRBJ1-1
CDR3 protein: CASSYSIVQAFF

clone size: NA
D gene: TRBD1
V gene: TRBV5-4
CDR3 length: 14
J gene: TRBJ1-6
CDR3 protein: CASSLRQGNSPLHF

clone size: once
D gene: NA
V gene: TRBV11-3
CDR3 length: 14
J gene: TRBJ2-7
CDR3 protein: CASSQRGLRAEQYF

clone size: NA
D gene: TRBD1
V gene: TRBV5-1
CDR3 length: 15
J gene: TRBJ1-1
CDR3 protein: CASSLASGGQTEAFF

clone size: NA
D gene: NA
V gene: TRBV6-5
CDR3 length: 14
J gene: TRBJ2-7
CDR3 protein: CASIPPAGSYEQYF

clone size: few
D gene: NA
V gene: TRBV5-6
CDR3 length: 13
J gene: TRBJ1-1
CDR3 protein: CASTPPSNTEAFF

clone size: NA
D gene: NA
V gene: TRBV19
CDR3 length: 17
J gene: TRBJ1-6
CDR3 protein: CASSIRPDSISNSPLHF

clone size: once
D gene: NA
V gene: TRBV6-1
CDR3 length: 13
J gene: TRBJ2-5
CDR3 protein: CASSNSSPETQYF

clone size: NA
D gene: NA
V gene: TRBV5-1
CDR3 length: 17
J gene: TRBJ2-7
CDR3 protein: CASSGGSVGGTSYEQYF

clone size: NA
D gene: TRBD2
V gene: TRBV9
CDR3 length: 16
J gene: TRBJ2-5
CDR3 protein: CASSLGIAGGKETQYF

clone size: few
D gene: NA
V gene: TRBV19
CDR3 length: 13
J gene: TRBJ1-5
CDR3 protein: CAAHSGPYQPQHF

clone size: NA
D gene: NA
V gene: TRBV3-1/TRBV3-2
CDR3 length: 12
J gene: TRBJ1-6
CDR3 protein: CASSLPESPLHF

clone size: NA
D gene: NA
V gene: TRBV15
CDR3 length: 14
J gene: TRBJ2-3
CDR3 protein: CATSRDYNTDTQYF

clone size: NA
D gene: TRBD1
V gene: TRBV15
CDR3 length: 13
J gene: TRBJ1-5
CDR3 protein: CATSWDRDQPQHF

clone size: NA
D gene: TRBD2
V gene: TRBV4-2
CDR3 length: 16
J gene: TRBJ2-3
CDR3 protein: CASSQGTSGGFDTQYF

clone size: NA
D gene: TRBD1
V gene: TRBV18
CDR3 length: 14
J gene: TRBJ2-7
CDR3 protein: CASSPGQGVDEQYF

clone size: NA
D gene: NA
V gene: TRBV10-2
CDR3 length: 15
J gene: TRBJ2-3
CDR3 protein: CASSEKLGGTDTQYF

clone size: NA
D gene: TRBD1
V gene: TRBV6-6
CDR3 length: 21
J gene: TRBJ1-2
CDR3 protein: CASSHPRTGSRMFQLGYGYTF

clone size: once
D gene: NA
V gene: TRBV3-1/TRBV3-2
CDR3 length: 15
J gene: TRBJ2-2
CDR3 protein: CASSQPGGPTGELFF

clone size: NA
D gene: NA
V gene: TRBV6-4
CDR3 length: 14
J gene: TRBJ2-3
CDR3 protein: CASSVGEDSDTQYF

clone size: once
D gene: NA
V gene: TRBV18
CDR3 length: 13
J gene: TRBJ2-1
CDR3 protein: CASSPILHNEQFF

clone size: NA
D gene: NA
V gene: TRBV6-1
CDR3 length: 17
J gene: TRBJ1-4
CDR3 protein: CASSEAGGAGLNEKLFF

clone size: NA
D gene: TRBD1
V gene: TRBV25-1
CDR3 length: 17
J gene: TRBJ1-6
CDR3 protein: CASSSSLRGSYNSPLHF

clone size: NA
D gene: NA
V gene: TRBV6-1
CDR3 length: 17
J gene: TRBJ1-5
CDR3 protein: CASSEASGGVTYQPQHF

clone size: NA
D gene: TRBD1
V gene: TRBV5-6
CDR3 length: 11
J gene: TRBJ2-7
CDR3 protein: CASSSSGGQYF

clone size: NA
D gene: NA
V gene: TRBV7-2
CDR3 length: 14
J gene: TRBJ1-2
CDR3 protein: CASSYRERNYGYTF

clone size: NA
D gene: NA
V gene: TRBV7-9
CDR3 length: 16
J gene: TRBJ2-5
CDR3 protein: CASSSNQGQGQETQYF

clone size: few
D gene: TRBD1
V gene: TRBV10-1
CDR3 length: 14
J gene: TRBJ2-2
CDR3 protein: CASRTGANTGELFF

clone size: NA
D gene: NA
V gene: TRBV5-1
CDR3 length: 15
J gene: TRBJ2-5
CDR3 protein: CASSLVGGAEETQYF

clone size: NA
D gene: TRBD1
V gene: TRBV5-1
CDR3 length: 17
J gene: TRBJ2-1
CDR3 protein: CASSLRSPGQKNNEQFF